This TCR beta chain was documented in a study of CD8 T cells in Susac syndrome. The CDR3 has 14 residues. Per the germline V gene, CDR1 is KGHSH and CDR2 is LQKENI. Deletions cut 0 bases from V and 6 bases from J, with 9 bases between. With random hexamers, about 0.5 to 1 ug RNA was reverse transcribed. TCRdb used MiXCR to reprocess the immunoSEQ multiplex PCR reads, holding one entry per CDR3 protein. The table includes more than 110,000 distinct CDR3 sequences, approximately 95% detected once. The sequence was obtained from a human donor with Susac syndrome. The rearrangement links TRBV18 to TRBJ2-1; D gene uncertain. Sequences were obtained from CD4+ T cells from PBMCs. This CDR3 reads CASSPPSPANEQFF. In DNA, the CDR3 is TGTGCCAGCTCACCACCTTCTCCGGCCAATGAGCAGTTCTTC.